Listed below are T cell receptor beta chains from one sample, sequenced in a study of cytomegalovirus exposure and HLA in healthy donors. TCRdb keeps only in-frame clones here, not all; method: immunoSEQ multiplex PCR. The sample carries 250,000 to 400,000 clones, roughly 87% recorded once. The sample taken for sequencing was PBMCs. The receptor set was obtained from a man between 25 and 39 years old in good health and CMV-seronegative. Both conserved end residues are part of each CDR3. Not every row has a clone size; where given, it reads once, few, many or a size class.

V gene	clone size	J gene	CDR3 protein
TRBV2	NA	TRBJ2-7	CASIWTGGSYEQYF
TRBV23-1	NA	TRBJ1-2	CASSPGDPRGRQGVACYGYTF
TRBV6-5	NA	TRBJ1-2	CASSDRGNYGYTF
TRBV10-3	once	TRBJ2-1	CAISGTHSSYNEQFF
TRBV4-3	once	TRBJ2-3	CASSQDTPSGTSGGRGDTQYF
TRBV19	few	TRBJ2-1	CASSTHQGLSSYNEQFF
TRBV19	NA	TRBJ2-5	CASSILAGGHLETQYF
TRBV27	NA	TRBJ1-5	CASSLGGVINQPQHF
TRBV30	NA	TRBJ2-6	CASDRPGANVLTF
TRBV5-8	NA	TRBJ1-1	CASSFTGLGAFF
TRBV7-8	NA	TRBJ1-1	CASSRRWNTEAFF
TRBV29-1	NA	TRBJ1-4	CSAPDRGAPEKLFF
TRBV5-1	NA	TRBJ1-4	CASSLDSRNEKLFF
TRBV2	once	TRBJ1-6	CASSASGVSPLHF
TRBV2	NA	TRBJ1-5	CASSERQGFQPQHF
TRBV6-6	NA	TRBJ1-1	CATSTLRDSGVEAFF
TRBV28	NA	TRBJ1-6	CASTTLRDSKPPLHF
TRBV9	NA	TRBJ2-1	CASSVAAQNSYNEQFF
TRBV4-1	NA	TRBJ1-2	CASSFRDRGNYTF
TRBV7-9	NA	TRBJ1-2	CASSFGTANYGYTF
TRBV2	NA	TRBJ1-1	CAMQTGEYTEAFF
TRBV5-6	NA	TRBJ2-6	CASSLGPRTGVGANVLTF
TRBV2	NA	TRBJ1-4	CASRTYRGSNEKLFF
TRBV11-2	NA	TRBJ1-1	CASSPGGNTEAFF
TRBV11-2	NA	TRBJ2-1	CASSLSSGGSYNEQFF
TRBV10-3	NA	TRBJ1-2	CAIKTGAGYGYTF
TRBV5-6	NA	TRBJ2-3	CASSPLYPPLSTDTQYF
TRBV7-7	NA	TRBJ2-5	CASSDNAGDQETQYF
TRBV5-1	NA	TRBJ2-5	CASSLDWWQETQYF
TRBV7-9	NA	TRBJ2-3	CASSPPRTGRDTQYF
TRBV11-3	NA	TRBJ2-2	CASSLGGDTGELFF
TRBV5-6	NA	TRBJ2-2	CASSLGGFTGELFF
TRBV11-2	NA	TRBJ1-1	CASSLVGGVTEAFF
TRBV2	once	TRBJ1-1	CASRRQGVGANTEAFF
TRBV6-1	NA	TRBJ1-2	CASSEDVDYYYGYTF
TRBV10-3	NA	TRBJ2-7	CAISEYAGGEDEQYF
TRBV21-1	NA	TRBJ2-3	CASSKCAGRTDTQYF
TRBV7-2	NA	TRBJ1-2	CASSLVGGGGYTF
TRBV10-1	NA	TRBJ1-2	CASSETTGENYTF